The source of this T cell receptor beta chain is a study of T-cell reconstitution after alpha-beta-depleted transplantation in children. Study-level points and caveats: The study traced high day-60 TCRbeta diversity in some patients to surviving recipient T cells and thymic progenitors. Approximately two months post-transplant, alpha-beta T cells reportedly originated from several hundred expanded graft clones. T-cell numbers and diversity one year post-transplant derived largely from freshly generated T cells.

Preparing the TCRbeta library involved the use of unique molecular identifiers. Each CDR3 protein is one row after TCRdb ran MiXCR on the PCR reads. The sample lists around 270,000 distinct CDR3 sequences, roughly 7.8% occurring once. The CDR3 contains 18 residues. V was clipped by 4 bases and J by 3 bases; unmatched bases: 14. On this clonotype itself: Its target is not known.

This TCR came from a female patient aged 2-10 years who had a stem cell transplant for Fanconi anemia, so the T cells may come from the graft donor. Material: peripheral blood, obtained 360 days after TCRalphabeta/CD19-depleted stem cell transplant. The chain recombines TRBV12-3 or TRBV12-4 with TRBJ2-3, with 9 bases that match TRBD2. The CDR3 loop reads CASSSMGLALRRTDTQYF. Written as DNA, the CDR3 is TGTGCCAGCAGTTCCATGGGACTAGCCCTTCGAAGGACAGATACGCAGTATTTT.